The 9 T cell receptor beta chains below come from one sample, sequenced in a study of blood T cell repertoires in COVID-19. The data were produced by immunoSEQ multiplex PCR, yet TCRdb's version contains in-frame clones alone and is incomplete. The table has 95,000 to 150,000 clones, over 75% seen once. Sequencing input: peripheral blood. The receptors stem from an elderly woman with acute or convalescent COVID-19.

Comments on this clone: A junction boundary mismatches the germline segment, possibly from a read error. The chain uses TRBV20-1 and TRBJ2-3; D gene unclear. CDR1 DFQATT and CDR2 SNEGSKA come from the germline V gene (reference sequence). The CDR3 runs 11 residues. CDR3 nucleotide sequence: TGCAGGGCTAACCAGGCAGATACGCAGTATTTT. It codes for CRANQADTQYF.

V is TRBV12-2 and J is TRBJ1-1; TRBD1 reflects the table's D call only, with no check against the DNA. TRBV12-2 is an annotated pseudogene. The CDR3 is 19 residues long. DNA of the CDR3: TGTGCAAGTCGCTTAGCGCGTAAGTCCCAGGTACGCGCCCGAACTGAAGCTTTCTTT. Residues: CASRLARKSQVRARTEAFF.

The CDR3 reads CASSLTGSGNQPQHF. The CDR3 DNA reads as TGCGCCAGCAGCTTAACAGGGTCAGGCAATCAGCCCCAGCATTTT. This chain uses TRBV5-1 with TRBJ1-5; a possible D gene is TRBD1 (6 bases). CDR3 length: 15 amino acids. With 2 bases removed from V and 2 bases from J, the gap between germline ends came to 11 bases. Germline V lookup: CDR1 SGHRS, CDR2 YFSETQ.

V gene TRBV4-1 combines with J gene TRBJ2-7; D possibly corresponds to TRBD1 (6 bases). Germline CDR1 is MGHRA and CDR2 is YSYEKL. The CDR3 extends over 14 amino acids. V shed 3 bases and J shed 3 bases, with 12 bases lying between them. The CDR3 bases are TGCGCCAGCAGCCAGGCCGGGACACTCTACGAGCAGTACTTC. Residues: CASSQAGTLYEQYF.

The rearrangement links TRBV19 to TRBJ1-5; maybe TRBD1 (6 bases). The CDR3 runs to 13 residues. CDR1 and CDR2 from the germline V gene are LNHDA and SQIVND (reference sequence). V shed 8 bases and J shed 5 bases, with 13 bases lying between them. CDR3 sequence: CASQDRLYQPQHF. Written as DNA, the CDR3 is TGTGCCAGTCAAGACAGGTTATATCAGCCCCAGCATTTT.

This chain uses TRBV3-1 (or the pseudogene TRBV3-2) with TRBJ2-7; 9 bases fit TRBD1. Trimming at V came to 3 bases and at J to 5 bases, leaving 2 bases not matched to a gene. The germline V gene has CDR1 LGHDT and CDR2 YNNKEL (reference sequence). The CDR3 is 13 amino acids. The DNA for the CDR3 is TGTGCCAGCAGCCACGGGACAGGGAACGAGCAGTACTTC. Encoded protein: CASSHGTGNEQYF.

The genes are TRBV4-1 and TRBJ1-4; a possible D gene is TRBD1 (5 bases). CDR1 MGHRA and CDR2 YSYEKL come from the germline V gene. The CDR3 totals 18 residues. V was trimmed by 0 bases and J by 2 bases, leaving 16 bases between them. DNA of the CDR3: TGCGCCAGCAGCCAAGATGACGCCAGGGCGAACACTAATGAAAAACTGTTTTTT. Its translation: CASSQDDARANTNEKLFF.

The V and J genes are TRBV6-5 and TRBJ1-1; D is ambiguous. V lost 6 bases to trimming and J lost 12 bases, with 26 bases between them. The CDR3 extends over 15 amino acids. CDR1 MNHEY and CDR2 SVGAGI come from the germline V gene. CDR3: CASSKQKTAWRAPFF. CDR3 DNA: TGTGCCAGCAGCAAACAAAAGACCGCCTGGCGGGCACCTTTCTTT.

The chain couples TRBV5-1 to TRBJ1-3; no reliable D call. This CDR3 has 14 residues. The V gene's germline CDR1 is SGHRS and CDR2 YFSETQ. Deletions cut 0 bases from V and 9 bases from J, with 13 bases between. The CDR3 region is CASSLDRGRRTIYF. The CDR3 DNA reads TGCGCCAGCAGCTTGGACCGCGGGCGTCGCACCATATATTTT.